This T cell receptor (beta chain) was obtained from a study of OX40 agonist ivuxolimab in advanced cancers. Background on the study: Participants, 70% to 90% male, averaged roughly 60 years of age, ranging from 23 to 79. Study-wide results and limits: At 0.1 to 3.0 mg/kg and by week 6, CD4+ and CD8+ T cells in the blood had expanded clonally. Partial responders at 0.1-3.0 mg/kg showed near-lowest clonal expansion.

Clones were read by immunoSEQ multiplex PCR, and TCRdb kept only the in-frame ones, dropping some. The sample includes roughly 71,000 clones, roughly 73% of them seen just once. This clone was seen only once. Its specificity is not known. The sequencing used CD4+ or CD8+ T cells sorted from blood, collected in a trial of the OX40 agonist ivuxolimab. This clonotype was sampled from an adult with an advanced solid tumor such as melanoma, head and neck, liver or kidney cancer.

The CDR3: CASSLGPSAETQYF. CDR3 in DNA: TGCGCCAGCAGCTTGGGTCCTAGCGCCGAGACCCAGTACTTC. The chain combines TRBV5-1 with TRBJ2-5; D possibly corresponds to TRBD2 (6 bases). CDR1 SGHRS and CDR2 YFSETQ come from the germline V gene. This CDR3 has 14 amino acids. V gave up 0 bases and J gave up 5 bases, with 11 bases separating them.